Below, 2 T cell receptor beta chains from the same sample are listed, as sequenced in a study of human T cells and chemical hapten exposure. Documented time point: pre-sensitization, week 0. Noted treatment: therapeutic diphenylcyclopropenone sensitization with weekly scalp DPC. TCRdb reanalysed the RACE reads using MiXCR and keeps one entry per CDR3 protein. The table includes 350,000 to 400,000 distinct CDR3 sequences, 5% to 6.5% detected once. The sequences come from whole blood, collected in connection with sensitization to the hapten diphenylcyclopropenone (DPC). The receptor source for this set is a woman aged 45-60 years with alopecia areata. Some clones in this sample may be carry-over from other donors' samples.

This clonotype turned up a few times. The CDR3 region has the DNA TGCGCCAGCAGGCTGGAGGACTCCTCCTACGAGCAGTACTTC. Translating gives CASRLEDSSYEQYF. The chain links TRBV5-1 to TRBJ2-7, with D tentatively TRBD2 (5 bases). The germline CDR1 and CDR2 sequences are SGHRS and YFSETQ. The length of the CDR3 is 14 residues. V lost 5 bases, J lost 0 bases, and 12 bases lay in between.

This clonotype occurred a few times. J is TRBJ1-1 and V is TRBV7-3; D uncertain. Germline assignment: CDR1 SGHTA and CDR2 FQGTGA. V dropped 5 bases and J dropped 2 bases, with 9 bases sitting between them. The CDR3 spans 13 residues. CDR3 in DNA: TGTGCCAGCAGCGCCCTGGGAAACACTGAAGCTTTCTTT. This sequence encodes CASSALGNTEAFF.